These T cell receptor beta chains were read from a single sample in a study. From the RT-PCR reads, TCRdb called clonotypes with MiXCR, one entry per CDR3 protein. The sample comprises about 680,000 distinct CDR3 sequences, 14% of which are singletons, and 3% to 4.5% rests with the top ten. Sequencing used memory CD4+ T cells from blood. These receptors all come from a female donor in good health, serving as a healthy control. Each CDR3 is given with its conserved first and last residue. A D gene is named only where the DNA matches it firmly. Only some rows state a clone size, as once, few, many or a class for expanded clones.

-	TRBV24-1	many	TRBJ2-5	CATSDLTFGGKETQYF	TGTGCCACCAGTGATTTGACGTTCGGAGGGAAGGAGACCCAGTACTTC
TRBD1	TRBV4-3	-	TRBJ1-1	CASSQDQDRLEAFF	TGCGCCAGCAGCCAGGACCAGGACAGGTTAGAAGCTTTCTTT
TRBD2	TRBV28	-	TRBJ2-5	CASTPASGRGETQYF	TGTGCCAGCACCCCGGCTAGCGGGAGGGGAGAGACCCAGTACTTC
-	TRBV12-3/TRBV12-4	-	TRBJ2-7	CASRLEGDTPRQYF	TGTGCCAGCAGACTAGAGGGGGACACACCACGGCAGTACTTC
-	TRBV27	many	TRBJ2-7	CARLRTDNEQYF	TGTGCCCGCCTTCGGACCGACAACGAGCAGTACTTC
TRBD1	TRBV10-3	many	TRBJ2-1	CAIKGAGGDNEQFF	TGTGCCATCAAGGGGGCCGGCGGAGACAATGAGCAGTTCTTC
-	TRBV18	-	TRBJ2-2	CASSSSRDGELFF	TGTGCCAGCTCATCCAGTCGGGACGGGGAGCTGTTTTTT
-	TRBV5-5	-	TRBJ1-5	CASSLLGSRLINQPQHF	TGTGCCAGCAGCTTGCTGGGCAGCAGGTTGATCAATCAGCCCCAGCATTTT
-	TRBV27	many	TRBJ1-5	CASKGAGRNQPQHF	TGTGCCAGCAAAGGGGCGGGACGCAATCAGCCCCAGCATTTT
-	TRBV20-1	many	TRBJ2-7	CSARGGGMKTSYEQYF	TGCAGTGCTAGAGGTGGGGGCATGAAGACGTCCTACGAGCAGTACTTC
TRBD1	TRBV7-9	-	TRBJ2-1	CASSFTAGTDNEQFF	TGTGCCAGCAGCTTTACAGCCGGGACAGACAATGAGCAGTTCTTC
-	TRBV10-3	many	TRBJ2-7	CAISYRVIDPDYEQYF	TGTGCCATCAGTTACAGGGTAATCGACCCAGACTACGAGCAGTACTTC